This TCR beta chain was sequenced for a study of PD-1 blockade in mismatch repair-deficient tumors. The germline CDR1 and CDR2 sequences are MRHNA and SNTAGT. V was pared by 3 bases and J by 9 bases, with 9 bases between. CDR3 length: 12 residues. Assay used: immunoSEQ multiplex PCR; TCRdb lists only in-frame clones, some missing. The sample records about 49,000 clones, more than 65% being singletons. The source material was PBMCs, sampled before pembrolizumab treatment. This chain links TRBV6-4 with TRBJ2-1; possibly TRBD1 or TRBD2 for D (5 bases each). This TCR was sampled from an adult with mismatch repair-deficient cancer. CDR3 DNA: TGTGCCAGCAGTGATGGGGGAGTTGAGCAGTTCTTC. It specifies CASSDGGVEQFF.